These 4 T cell receptor beta chains came from one sample sequenced in a study of cytomegalovirus exposure and HLA in healthy donors. The PCR made use of 60 Vbeta and 13 Jbeta primers. The protocol was immunoSEQ multiplex PCR, while the TCRdb copy is restricted to in-frame clones and leaves out a portion. The table records 200,000 to 250,000 clones, about 88% of them present only once. The sequenced sample consisted of PBMCs. Every receptor here comes from a girl aged 2 to 9 in good health and CMV-seronegative.

This sequence joins TRBV5-4 and TRBJ1-2; no clear D gene. The ends were cut back, 3 bases at V and 4 bases at J, with 13 bases in the middle. From germline, CDR1 is SGHNT and CDR2 YYREEE (reference sequence). The CDR3 is made up of 14 amino acids. The CDR3 region is CASSWPGSSYGYTF. DNA of the CDR3: TGTGCCAGCAGCTGGCCGGGTTCCTCCTATGGCTACACCTTC.

The count of this clone is one. The chain combines TRBV19 with TRBJ2-7; 9 nucleotides align to TRBD1. With 0 bases clipped from V and 2 bases from J, the junction kept 8 bases outside the gene matches. Germline V gives CDR1 LNHDA, CDR2 SQIVND (reference sequence). CDR3 size: 17 residues. Written as DNA, the CDR3 is TGTGCCAGTAGTATAGATTTCAGGACAGGGGTCACCTACGAGCAGTACTTC. Its protein is CASSIDFRTGVTYEQYF.

The chain has TRBV2 and TRBJ2-2; TRBD2 is a possible D gene (7 bases). The CDR3 spans 13 residues. From germline, CDR1 is SNHLY and CDR2 FYNNEI. V lost 11 bases and J lost 5, with 15 bases in between. The CDR3 is CAGGGARTGELFF. The CDR3 bases are TGTGCCGGAGGGGGGGCCCGGACCGGGGAGCTGTTTTTT.

The rearrangement links TRBV6-5 to TRBJ1-4; D may be TRBD1 (6 bases). The germline V gene encodes CDR1 MNHEY and CDR2 SVGAGI. V lost 3 bases to trimming and J lost 8 bases, with 13 bases between them. The CDR3 covers 14 residues. CDR3 coding DNA: TGTGCCAGCAGTTATACCAGGGGCTTCGAAAAACTGTTTTTT. Amino acids: CASSYTRGFEKLFF.